This T cell receptor (beta chain) was found in a study of spatial heterogeneity in lung cancer. Whole-study findings and limits: Counts of expanded alpha and beta TCRs within tumors tracked the tumor nonsynonymous mutation count.

Each CDR3 protein gets one entry after TCRdb re-called the 5' RACE reads with MiXCR. The sample records approximately 8,000 distinct CDR3 sequences, 9.6% being singletons. There are many counts of this clonotype. Its specificity is unknown. Time point of the sample: sample taken at primary tumor resection. Germline CDR1 reads LNHDA; CDR2 reads SQIVND (reference sequence). With 7 bases removed from V and 0 bases from J, the gap between germline ends came to 19 bases. There are 17 residues in the CDR3. This sequence joins TRBV19 and TRBJ1-5, with D perhaps matching TRBD1 (5 bases). The sequencing here drew on lung tumor tissue, taken at surgery. This TCR came from a male donor with early-stage non-small cell lung cancer. The CDR3 bases are TGTGCCAGTACCGGATCCGAGGGTAGGGGTAGCAATCAGCCCCAGCATTTT. Its protein product is CASTGSEGRGSNQPQHF. The full variable domain, rest sourced from reference TRBV19 and TRBJ1-5, is DGGITQSPKYLFRKEGQNVTLSCEQNLNHDAMYWYRQDPGQGLRLIYYSQIVNDFQKGDIAEGYSVSREKKESFPLTVTSAQKNPTAFYLCASTGSEGRGSNQPQHFGDGTRLSIL.